A selection of T cell receptor beta chains follows, all from one sample in a study of T cell responses to AZD1222 COVID-19 vaccine. Data came from immunoSEQ multiplex PCR; TCRdb stores just in-frame clones and leaves some out. Among about 140,000 clones listed, about 94% were seen once. The sample here was peripheral blood, taken 28 days after the second AZD1222 dose. All receptors come from an adult who received the AZD1222 COVID-19 vaccine. The CDR3 runs from the conserved cysteine through the conserved F or W. The D gene is left open where the match is weak. Size tells how often a clone was seen (once, few, many) or the class of an expanded clone, and some rows leave it out.

>TRBJ1-5|TRBV28|.|.
CASTPRNPPQHF
TGTGCCAGCACCCCACGAAATCCGCCCCAGCATTTT
>TRBJ2-7|TRBV6-6|once|.
CASSYRSGPYEQYF
TGTGCCAGCAGTTACCGTAGCGGACCTTACGAGCAGTACTTC
>TRBJ1-6|TRBV15|.|.
CATSRNYNSPLHF
TGTGCCACCAGCAGGAACTATAATTCACCCCTCCACTTT
>TRBJ1-2|TRBV9|once|.
CASSVVEGYGYTF
TGTGCCAGCAGCGTAGTTGAGGGGTATGGCTACACCTTC
>TRBJ2-7|TRBV4-1|once|TRBD2
CASSPGTKPEQYF
TGCGCCAGCAGCCCGGGGACTAAACCCGAGCAGTACTTC
>TRBJ2-5|TRBV7-7|.|TRBD2
CASSSGGTAQETQYF
TGTGCTAGCAGCTCGGGGGGGACGGCCCAAGAGACCCAGTACTTC
>TRBJ2-7|TRBV7-2|.|TRBD1
CASSFFLGQNYEQYF
TGTGCCAGCAGCTTTTTCCTGGGACAGAACTACGAGCAGTACTTC
>TRBJ2-4|TRBV5-1|.|.
CASSLTWYSKNIQYF
TGCGCCAGCAGCTTGACCTGGTATTCCAAAAACATTCAGTACTTC
>TRBJ1-5|TRBV5-6|.|TRBD1
CASSFQDRDNQPQHF
TGTGCCAGCAGCTTCCAGGACAGGGACAATCAGCCCCAGCATTTT
>TRBJ2-1|TRBV5-1|.|TRBD2
CASSALAGGDNEQFF
TGCGCCAGCAGCGCACTAGCGGGAGGGGACAATGAGCAGTTCTTC
>TRBJ1-4|TRBV10-3|.|.
CAISESTPGSTNEKLFF
TGTGCCATCAGTGAGTCGACTCCGGGATCAACTAATGAAAAACTGTTTTTT
>TRBJ2-3|TRBV4-3|.|TRBD1
CASSAPGGSRTDTQYF
TGCGCCAGCAGCGCGCCAGGGGGCAGTCGAACAGATACGCAGTATTTT
>TRBJ1-1|TRBV7-3|once|.
CASSLGAGTEAFF
TGTGCCAGCAGCTTAGGGGCGGGTACTGAAGCTTTCTTT
>TRBJ1-1|TRBV14|.|.
CASNPLEGLVAEAFF
TGTGCCAGCAACCCTTTAGAGGGGCTGGTGGCTGAAGCTTTCTTT
>TRBJ1-1|TRBV18|.|.
CASSPTATNTEAFF
TGTGCCAGCTCACCGACAGCGACGAACACTGAAGCTTTCTTT
>TRBJ2-7|TRBV6-5|.|.
CASGPHSGEQYF
TGTGCCAGCGGACCGCATTCGGGCGAGCAGTACTTC